This TCR beta chain was captured in a study of blood T cell repertoires in COVID-19. Here immunoSEQ multiplex PCR was the method, and the copy in TCRdb shows in-frame clones only, minus some. In the table there are approximately 300,000 clones, roughly 90% of which are singletons. Participant-given clinical history determined each cohort assignment. A COVID-19 case was met by exposed participants within 2 weeks before study entry. This CDR3 is built from 14 residues. From germline, CDR1 is MNHEY and CDR2 SMNVEV (reference sequence). The junction had 4 bases not matched to a gene; V was cut back by 3 bases and J by 5 bases.

This clonotype was sampled from a woman aged 30 to 39 who had been exposed to COVID-19. Sequenced material: PBMCs or T cells enriched from blood (not recorded which). The chain employs TRBV27 and TRBJ1-2; TRBD1 agrees at 9 bases. The DNA for the CDR3 is TGTGCCAGCAGTTTCTCGACAGGGGGGTATGGCTACACCTTC. The encoded protein is CASSFSTGGYGYTF.